The rows below give T cell receptor beta chains drawn from one sample of a study of T cell responses to AZD1222 COVID-19 vaccine. Using immunoSEQ multiplex PCR, the repertoire was profiled, and TCRdb retains in-frame clones only, with some absent. Of roughly 120,000 clones detected, about 91% appear once; the ten largest clones hold around 1.5%. The sequencing used peripheral blood, collected 28 days after the second AZD1222 dose. Every receptor here comes from an adult who received the AZD1222 COVID-19 vaccine. Each CDR3 is given with its conserved first and last residue.

j_call v_call cdr3_length cdr3_aa
TRBJ2-3 TRBV27 13 CASSVRQTDTQYF
TRBJ2-2 TRBV5-1 14 CASSFLGNTGELFF
TRBJ2-7 TRBV3-1/TRBV3-2 15 CASSQDVGGAGEQYF
TRBJ2-4 TRBV3-1/TRBV3-2 14 CASSPGTGTNIQYF
TRBJ1-2 TRBV6-5 16 CASSYGVRPQGEGYTF
TRBJ2-5 TRBV18 11 CASSPPETQYF
TRBJ2-1 TRBV7-2 14 CASSFRFEGGEQFF
TRBJ1-2 TRBV27 14 CASSLSGTAYGYTF
TRBJ2-7 TRBV9 12 CASSPRANEQYF
TRBJ1-5 TRBV9 13 CASSVALEQPQHF
TRBJ1-4 TRBV7-9 14 CASSVQGRDEKLFF
TRBJ1-4 TRBV5-8 18 CASSLGVGLPPRNEKLFF
TRBJ1-5 TRBV5-5 14 CASSLGEINQPQHF
TRBJ1-4 TRBV28 15 CASSPAGGTNEKLFF
TRBJ1-5 TRBV19 15 CASTPGQNYDQPQHF
TRBJ2-1 TRBV12-3/TRBV12-4 12 CASRRAAAGPFF
TRBJ1-5 TRBV19 13 CASAQEGNQPQHF
TRBJ2-2 TRBV2 15 CASRRTGGDTGELFF
TRBJ2-1 TRBV13 15 CASSLVSGESHEQFF
TRBJ2-3 TRBV7-3 15 CASSWSGTSTDTQYF
TRBJ1-6 TRBV3-1/TRBV3-2 16 CASSQAPGTSNSPLHF
TRBJ1-2 TRBV10-2 14 CASSAKDRGPGYTF
TRBJ2-7 TRBV10-3 18 CAISEAGGGRLSSYEQYF
TRBJ2-7 TRBV10-1 14 CASSDGERGYEQYF
TRBJ2-5 TRBV6-2/TRBV6-3 19 CASSFTSSRDRVRTETQYF
TRBJ1-5 TRBV2 14 CASSGQNSNQPQHF
TRBJ1-6 TRBV27 15 CASSPYPGNNSPLHF
TRBJ2-5 TRBV5-5 17 CASSSRGVYGVEETQYF
TRBJ2-7 TRBV19 13 CASSMGGPYEQYF
TRBJ1-2 TRBV9 14 CASSEQERNYGYTF
TRBJ1-5 TRBV12-3/TRBV12-4 13 CASSPRSNQPQHF
TRBJ1-2 TRBV29-1 12 CSVEDRGYGYTF
TRBJ2-2 TRBV6-4 15 CASSPGTGGTGELFF
TRBJ1-4 TRBV29-1 14 CSVLAGNYNEKLFF
TRBJ2-7 TRBV9 14 CASSVETGGFEQYF